This T cell receptor beta chain is drawn from a study of T-cell reconstitution after alpha-beta-depleted transplantation in children. Unique molecular identifiers tagged the TCRbeta library. TCRdb called the PCR reads again in MiXCR, with one record for every CDR3 protein. This table has 360,000 or so distinct CDR3 sequences, about a fifth appearing once. Germline CDR1 is DFQATT and CDR2 is SNEGSKA (reference sequence). The CDR3 has 13 residues. V was clipped by 6 bases and J by 2 bases, with 13 bases between them. This clonotype was seen at least ten times. The sample consisted of PBMCs from the stem cell graft donor, taken from the stem cell graft. The sequence was collected from a human donor who donated a stem cell graft to a child with acute myeloid leukemia. The chain is built from TRBV20-1 and TRBJ1-1, with a weak D call TRBD1 (5 bases). The CDR3 bases are TGCAGTGCGGAATTAGGGGTAAACACTGAAGCTTTCTTT. Translated, it gives CSAELGVNTEAFF.